The table lists the clone carrying this TCR beta chain with many counts. Alongside a J-beta primer mix, a sample-barcoded 5' primer served in a second PCR lasting roughly 7 to 11 cycles. TCRdb reprocessed the 5' RACE reads with MiXCR, giving one entry per CDR3 protein. The data show hundreds of thousands of distinct CDR3 sequences, roughly 30% seen once. Trimming stripped 0 bases from V and 1 base from J, with 8 bases between. Germline V gene data show CDR1 as LGHNA and CDR2 as YNFKEQ. This CDR3 contains 15 residues. This specimen belongs to a study of blood T cells in healthy people across ages. Across the study: For every two T cells, template switching captured about one barcoded beta molecule.

Sequenced material: blood. This TCR was sampled from a woman aged 80 or older in good health. This sequence joins TRBV4-2 and TRBJ2-3, with D tentatively TRBD1 or TRBD2 (5 bases each). CDR3 DNA: TGTGCCAGCAGCCAAGACGGGGCAGGCACAGATACGCAGTATTTT. Residues: CASSQDGAGTDTQYF.